This TCR beta chain is from a study of blood T cell repertoires in COVID-19. About the research overall: Acute and convalescent COVID-19 specimens originated in the United States, Italy and Spain. Sources were T cells, B-cell-depleted T cells, or PBMCs; the material itself was cDNA or gDNA.

Per the authors' pipeline: Reference gene primer amplification gave nucleated cell count estimates. TCRdb keeps only in-frame clones here, not all; method: immunoSEQ multiplex PCR. V, J and clone size were drawn from that table, and D and trimming were deduced from the DNA. Of 250,000 to 350,000 clones listed, around 91% are singletons. CDR1 and CDR2 (germline): SGDLS, YYNGEE. V was pared by 0 bases and J by 1 base, with 12 bases between. The length of the CDR3 is 16 residues. This sequence joins TRBV9 and TRBJ2-3; TRBD1 might be the D (8 bases). This receptor was obtained from a woman in her sixties or seventies with acute or convalescent COVID-19. Sequencing was carried out using peripheral blood. Written as DNA, the CDR3 is TGTGCCAGCAGCGTAGGGGGGGGACAGGGCACAGATACGCAGTATTTT. Protein sequence: CASSVGGGQGTDTQYF.